A single sample is the source of the 8 T cell receptor beta chains below, sequenced in a study of T cells expressing NK-cell markers. TCRdb re-called the 5' RACE reads; every CDR3 protein appears as one record, without DNA. The sample shows about 550,000 distinct CDR3 sequences, and 3% to 4.5% sits with its ten largest clones. Source material: blood T cells: a sorted CD56 or NKG2C T cell subset, CD4+ or CD8+ T cells, or bulk PBMC T cells (not recorded which). The receptors originated from a man between 18 and 29 years old in good health.

J is TRBJ1-5 and V is TRBV7-2; TCRdb's D call of TRBD1 is untestable without DNA. This CDR3 has 15 residues. Looked up from germline, CDR1 is SGHTA and CDR2 is FQGNSA. CDR3 residues: CASSLSPGAFQPQHF.

The rearrangement uses TRBV12-3 or TRBV12-4 and TRBJ1-4. The CDR3 sequence is 14 residues long. CDR3 protein: CASYQGGTNEKLFF.

J is TRBJ2-3 and V is TRBV3-1; TCRdb indicates TRBD2, and absent DNA this call remains unverified. The germline CDR1 and CDR2 sequences are LGHDT and YNNKEL (reference sequence). The CDR3 totals 17 residues. CDR3 residues: CASSQDPAGGPQDTQYF.

The V gene is TRBV12-3 or TRBV12-4, the J gene TRBJ2-1; the D gene TCRdb calls, TRBD1, cannot be checked with no DNA. CDR3 length: 13 amino acids. CDR3: CASSPDTYNEQFF.

The V and J genes are TRBV3-1 and TRBJ2-7. CDR3 size: 14 residues. Per the germline V gene, CDR1 is LGHDT and CDR2 is YNNKEL (reference sequence). The CDR3 protein is CASSPAGPTYEQYF.

V is TRBV9 and J is TRBJ1-2; TCRdb's assignment of TRBD1 cannot be checked, as there is no DNA. The CDR3 runs 15 residues. The germline V gene encodes CDR1 SGDLS and CDR2 YYNGEE. The CDR3 here is CASSVGTGIDYGYTF. Drawing the rest from reference TRBV9 and TRBJ1-2, the complete variable domain is DSGVTQTPKHLITATGQRVTLRCSPRSGDLSVYWYQQSLDQGLQFLIQYYNGEERAKGNILERFSAQQFPDLHSELNLSSLELGDSALYFCASSVGTGIDYGYTFGSGTRLTVV.

The chain joins TRBV4-3 to TRBJ2-1; TCRdb picks TRBD2, but there is no DNA to check that call. The germline CDR1 and CDR2 sequences are LGHNA and YSLEER. The CDR3 loop spans 16 amino acids. CDR3 in amino acids: CASSQGGLAGVVEQFF.

This chain links TRBV29-1 with TRBJ2-3; the D call of TRBD2 rests on TCRdb alone, since no DNA is present to check it. Germline CDR1 and CDR2: SQVTM and ANQGSEA. CDR3 length equals 14 residues. CDR3 region: CSGVGSGIADTQYF.